This T cell receptor (beta chain) was profiled in a study of siplizumab effects on memory and regulatory T cells. The length of the CDR3 is 16 residues. Trimming removed 4 bases from V and 1 base from J; junction bases left unmatched: 7. The germline gives CDR1 MNHEY, CDR2 SVGAGI. Study-wide results and caveats: Mappable CD4+ clones that were alloreactive averaged 68.8% Treg-derived with siplizumab versus around 25% in controls. Assignment of a naive or memory phenotype failed for roughly 75-95% of the proliferating CD4+ or CD8+ clones. Contribution to the alloresponse seemed major for naive T cells, which also seemed more diverse than memory cells.

Some 100,000 TCR templates per sample were assayed. Here immunoSEQ multiplex PCR was the method, and the copy in TCRdb shows in-frame clones only, minus some. The data show approximately 58,000 clones, 85% to 95% seen once. Regarding this clone: Its antigen is not known.

Sequenced input: CD8+ T cells sorted from blood. The gene calls are TRBV6-5 and TRBJ1-1; 9 positions match TRBD1. The receptor was isolated from a human donor in good health. CDR3 DNA: TGTGCCAGCAGTTCCCGGGAACAGGGGGCGAACACTGAAGCTTTCTTT. Protein: CASSSREQGANTEAFF.